A selection of T cell receptor beta chains follows, all from one sample in a study of CD8 T cells in Susac syndrome. TCRdb independently ran MiXCR on the immunoSEQ multiplex PCR reads; one entry per CDR3 protein. The profile covers about 76,000 distinct CDR3 sequences, with roughly 90% appearing a single time and less than 0.6% taken by the ten largest. Sequences were obtained from CD8+ T cells from PBMCs. The source is a human donor with multiple sclerosis. CDR3s include the opening cysteine and the closing phenylalanine or tryptophan. The D gene is left open where the match is weak. For some rows the clone size is stated as once, few or many, or as a class when expanded; others skip it.

D	size	V	J	CDR3	DNA
TRBD2	NA	TRBV7-6	TRBJ2-2	CASSPVRASGSRWTGELFF	TGTGCCAGCAGCCCGGTGCGGGCTAGCGGGAGTCGGTGGACCGGGGAGCTGTTTTTT
NA	NA	TRBV19	TRBJ2-7	CASSMIGSYEQYF	TGTGCCAGTAGTATGATTGGATCCTACGAGCAGTACTTC
NA	NA	TRBV6-2/TRBV6-3	TRBJ1-1	CASRSPGPEAFF	TGTGCCAGCAGATCCCCGGGACCTGAAGCTTTCTTT
TRBD2	NA	TRBV13	TRBJ2-7	CASSLGTSGPSYEQYF	TGTGCCAGCAGCTTAGGGACTAGCGGGCCTTCCTACGAGCAGTACTTC
NA	NA	TRBV15	TRBJ2-1	CATSRVAESYNEQFF	TGTGCCACCAGCAGAGTAGCAGAGAGTTACAATGAGCAGTTCTTC
NA	NA	TRBV2	TRBJ1-5	CASSTYSNQPQHF	TGTGCCAGCAGCACTTATAGCAATCAGCCCCAGCATTTT
NA	NA	TRBV12-3/TRBV12-4	TRBJ2-5	CASSSRPLGETQYF	TGTGCCAGCAGTTCCCGGCCGCTAGGGGAGACCCAGTACTTC
NA	once	TRBV27	TRBJ2-4	CASSPTGTKNIQYF	TGTGCCAGCAGCCCTACAGGAACCAAAAACATTCAGTACTTC
NA	NA	TRBV9	TRBJ1-6	CASSVAENSPLHF	TGTGCCAGCAGCGTAGCGGAAAATTCACCCCTCCACTTT
NA	NA	TRBV5-6	TRBJ1-2	CASSLSGAPYGYTF	TGTGCCAGCAGCCTGTCCGGGGCCCCGTATGGCTACACCTTC